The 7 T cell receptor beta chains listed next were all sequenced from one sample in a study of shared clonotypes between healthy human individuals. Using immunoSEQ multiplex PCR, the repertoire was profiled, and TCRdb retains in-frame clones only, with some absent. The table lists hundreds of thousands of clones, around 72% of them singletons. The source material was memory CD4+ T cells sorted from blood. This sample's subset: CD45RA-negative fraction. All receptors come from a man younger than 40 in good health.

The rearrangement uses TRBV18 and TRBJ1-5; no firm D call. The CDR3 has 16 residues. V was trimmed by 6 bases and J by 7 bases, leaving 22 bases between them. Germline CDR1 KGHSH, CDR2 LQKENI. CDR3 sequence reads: CASSTRPPEGEQPQHF. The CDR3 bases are TGTGCCAGCTCGACCCGGCCCCCGGAAGGAGAACAGCCCCAGCATTTT. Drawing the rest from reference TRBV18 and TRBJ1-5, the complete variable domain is NAGVMQNPRHLVRRRGQEARLRCSPMKGHSHVYWYRQLPEEGLKFMVYLQKENIIDESGMPKERFSAEFPKEGPSILRIQQVVRGDSAAYFCASSTRPPEGEQPQHFGDGTRLSIL.

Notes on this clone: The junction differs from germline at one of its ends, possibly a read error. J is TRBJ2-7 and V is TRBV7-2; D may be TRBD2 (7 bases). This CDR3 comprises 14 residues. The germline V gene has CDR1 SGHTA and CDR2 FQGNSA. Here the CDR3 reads CASSLDRERREWVF. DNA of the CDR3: TGTGCCAGCAGCTTAGACAGGGAGAGGCGGGAGTGGGTGTTC.

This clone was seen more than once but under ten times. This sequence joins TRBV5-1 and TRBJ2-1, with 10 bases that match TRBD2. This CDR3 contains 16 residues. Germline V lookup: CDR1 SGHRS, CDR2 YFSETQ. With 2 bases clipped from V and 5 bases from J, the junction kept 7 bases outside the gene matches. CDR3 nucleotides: TGCGCCAGCAGCTTAAACCTAGCGGGAGCTAACAATGAGCAGTTCTTC. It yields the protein CASSLNLAGANNEQFF. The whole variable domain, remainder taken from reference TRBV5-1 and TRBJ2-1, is KAGVTQTPRYLIKTRGQQVTLSCSPISGHRSVSWYQQTPGQGLQFLFEYFSETQRNKGNFPGRFSGRQFSNSRSEMNVSTLELGDSALYLCASSLNLAGANNEQFFGPGTRLTVL.

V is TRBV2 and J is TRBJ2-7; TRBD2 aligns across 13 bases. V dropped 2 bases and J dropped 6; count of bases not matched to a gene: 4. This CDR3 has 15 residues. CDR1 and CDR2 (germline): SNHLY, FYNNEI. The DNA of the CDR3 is TGTGCCAGCAGTGAATTAGGACTAGCGGGAGTCGAGCAGTACTTC. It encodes CASSELGLAGVEQYF.

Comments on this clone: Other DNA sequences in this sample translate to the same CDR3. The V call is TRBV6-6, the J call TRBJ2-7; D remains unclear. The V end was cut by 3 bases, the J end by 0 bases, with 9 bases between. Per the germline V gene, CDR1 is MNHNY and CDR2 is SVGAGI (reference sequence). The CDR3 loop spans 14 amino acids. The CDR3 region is CASSYGDNSYEQYF. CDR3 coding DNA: TGTGCCAGCAGTTATGGTGACAACTCCTACGAGCAGTACTTC.

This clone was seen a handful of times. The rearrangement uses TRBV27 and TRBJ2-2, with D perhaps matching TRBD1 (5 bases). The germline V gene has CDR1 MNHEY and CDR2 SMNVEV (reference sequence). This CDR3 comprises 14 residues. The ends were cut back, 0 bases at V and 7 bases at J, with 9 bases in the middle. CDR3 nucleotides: TGTGCCAGCAGTTTATCCAGGGCAAACGGGGAGCTGTTTTTT. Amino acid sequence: CASSLSRANGELFF.

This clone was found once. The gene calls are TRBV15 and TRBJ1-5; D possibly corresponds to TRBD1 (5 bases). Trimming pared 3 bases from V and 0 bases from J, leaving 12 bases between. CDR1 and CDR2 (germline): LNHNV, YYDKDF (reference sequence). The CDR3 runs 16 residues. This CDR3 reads CATSRVVGVSNQPQHF. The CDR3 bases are TGTGCCACCAGCAGGGTAGTGGGGGTTAGCAATCAGCCCCAGCATTTT.